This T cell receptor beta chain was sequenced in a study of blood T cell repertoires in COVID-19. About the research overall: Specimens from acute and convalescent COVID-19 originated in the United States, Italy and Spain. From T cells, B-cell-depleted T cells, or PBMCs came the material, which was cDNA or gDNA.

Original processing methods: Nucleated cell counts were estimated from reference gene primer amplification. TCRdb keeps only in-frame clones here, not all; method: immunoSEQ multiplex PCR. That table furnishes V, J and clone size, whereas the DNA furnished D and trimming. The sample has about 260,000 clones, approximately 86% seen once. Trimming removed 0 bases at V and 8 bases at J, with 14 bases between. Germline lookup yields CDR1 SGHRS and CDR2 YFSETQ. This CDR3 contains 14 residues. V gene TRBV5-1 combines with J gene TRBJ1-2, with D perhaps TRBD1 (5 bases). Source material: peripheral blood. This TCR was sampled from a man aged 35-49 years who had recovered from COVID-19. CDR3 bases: TGCGCCAGCAGCTTGGGGCAGGGCCATTTCGGCTACACCTTC. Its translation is CASSLGQGHFGYTF.